This is a list of T cell receptor beta chains from one sample in a study of blood T cell repertoires in COVID-19. The table came from immunoSEQ multiplex PCR; TCRdb's copy has only in-frame clones and leaves some out. The sample contains around 190,000 clones, more than 75% of which appear only once. Sequenced sample: peripheral blood. These receptors all come from a woman aged 45-60 years with active or convalescent COVID-19. The CDR3 runs from the conserved cysteine through the conserved F or W. The order of the fields is clone size, J gene, CDR3 length, V gene, D gene, CDR3 protein, CDR3 DNA. The D gene is left open where the match is weak. The size field is filled for only some rows; it gives once, few, many or a size class.

-,TRBJ2-5,15,TRBV11-3,TRBD2,CASSSHSGGQETQYF,TGTGCCAGCAGCTCGCATAGCGGGGGACAAGAGACCCAGTACTTC
once,TRBJ2-7,14,TRBV29-1,-,CSVDSGQGSDEQYF,TGCAGCGTTGATAGCGGGCAGGGGAGCGACGAGCAGTACTTC
once,TRBJ2-5,15,TRBV2,-,CASSEPAPKGETQYF,TGTGCCAGCAGTGAACCGGCCCCCAAGGGGGAGACCCAGTACTTC
-,TRBJ2-2,17,TRBV6-2/TRBV6-3,TRBD2,CASSETSGGANTGELFF,TGTGCCAGCAGTGAGACTAGCGGGGGGGCCAACACCGGGGAGCTGTTTTTT
once,TRBJ1-5,13,TRBV10-3,TRBD1,CAISADRDQPQHF,TGTGCCATCAGTGCAGACAGGGATCAGCCCCAGCATTTT
-,TRBJ2-5,15,TRBV21-1,-,CASSKTPTGQETQYF,TGTGCCAGCAGCAAAACCCCTACCGGCCAAGAGACCCAGTACTTC
few,TRBJ1-2,14,TRBV29-1,TRBD1,CSVEDRDRDYGYTF,TGCAGCGTCGAGGACAGGGATAGAGACTATGGCTACACCTTC
-,TRBJ2-1,14,TRBV19,-,CASSSGSSYNEQFF,TGTGCCAGTAGTAGCGGATCCTCCTACAATGAGCAGTTCTTC
few,TRBJ2-7,14,TRBV19,TRBD1,CASSFPGTGTEQYF,TGTGCCAGTAGTTTCCCAGGGACAGGGACCGAGCAGTACTTC
few,TRBJ2-5,14,TRBV5-1,-,CASSLALAQETQYF,TGCGCCAGCAGCTTGGCGCTAGCCCAAGAGACCCAGTACTTC
-,TRBJ2-5,13,TRBV29-1,-,CSVGQAVEETQYF,TGCAGCGTTGGACAGGCCGTAGAGGAGACCCAGTACTTC
-,TRBJ1-5,13,TRBV20-1,-,CSASARPFQPQHF,TGCAGTGCTAGTGCGCGGCCCTTTCAGCCCCAGCATTTT
-,TRBJ2-1,16,TRBV7-2,-,CASSRLPGVQYNEQFF,TGTGCCAGCAGTCGCCTTCCAGGGGTTCAGTACAATGAGCAGTTCTTC
-,TRBJ2-5,17,TRBV19,TRBD2,CASSLRGSGGAEETQYF,TGTGCCAGTAGCCTGCGGGGAAGCGGGGGGGCCGAAGAGACCCAGTACTTC
many,TRBJ1-6,15,TRBV5-1,-,CATRAGLNDNSPLHF,TGCGCCACTCGGGCCGGACTAAACGATAATTCACCCCTCCACTTT
-,TRBJ2-2,14,TRBV4-2,TRBD1,CASSQVRDRGELFF,TGTGCCAGCAGCCAAGTTCGGGACAGGGGGGAGCTGTTTTTT
-,TRBJ2-7,15,TRBV7-2,-,CASSLGGSKPYEQYF,TGTGCCAGCAGCTTAGGCGGCAGTAAGCCCTACGAGCAGTACTTC
-,TRBJ1-1,12,TRBV30,-,CAWGPNRDRAFF,TGTGCCTGGGGTCCTAACAGGGACCGCGCTTTCTTT
-,TRBJ1-4,18,TRBV4-3,-,CASSRRGGDYATNEKLFF,TGCGCCAGCAGCCGTCGGGGGGGCGATTATGCAACTAATGAAAAACTGTTTTTT
-,TRBJ2-3,15,TRBV4-3,-,CASSAYRARTDTQYF,TGCGCCAGCAGCGCATACAGGGCCCGCACAGATACGCAGTATTTT
-,TRBJ1-2,14,TRBV25-1,-,CASSEGGAGYGYTF,TGTGCCAGCAGTGAAGGGGGGGCTGGCTATGGCTACACCTTC
-,TRBJ1-5,15,TRBV7-9,-,CASSLVGSSNQPQHF,TGTGCCAGCAGCTTAGTGGGGAGTAGCAATCAGCCCCAGCATTTT
-,TRBJ1-1,14,TRBV4-3,-,CASSRSGQNTEAFF,TGCGCCAGCAGCCGCTCGGGACAGAACACTGAAGCTTTCTTT
-,TRBJ2-1,13,TRBV24-1,-,CATSDSSYNEQFF,TGTGCCACCAGTGACTCCTCCTACAATGAGCAGTTCTTC
once,TRBJ1-6,13,TRBV11-3,-,CASSLDGNSPLHF,TGTGCCAGCAGCTTAGACGGGAATTCACCCCTCCACTTT
-,TRBJ1-1,13,TRBV28,-,CASRGPPNTEAFF,TGTGCCAGCAGGGGGCCTCCGAACACTGAAGCTTTCTTT
few,TRBJ2-3,16,TRBV7-2,TRBD2,CASSLALAGGSDTQYF,TGTGCCAGCAGCTTAGCACTAGCGGGAGGATCAGATACGCAGTATTTT
-,TRBJ2-7,14,TRBV2,-,CASSVGQSEYEQYF,TGTGCCAGCAGCGTAGGACAGTCAGAATACGAGCAGTACTTC
few,TRBJ1-3,18,TRBV10-3,-,CAISDLSMGSPSGNTIYF,TGTGCCATCAGTGATCTGTCCATGGGCAGTCCCTCTGGAAACACCATATATTTT
-,TRBJ1-6,14,TRBV18,-,CASSPTSGRGSLHF,TGTGCCAGCTCACCCACTTCGGGGAGAGGGTCCCTCCACTTT